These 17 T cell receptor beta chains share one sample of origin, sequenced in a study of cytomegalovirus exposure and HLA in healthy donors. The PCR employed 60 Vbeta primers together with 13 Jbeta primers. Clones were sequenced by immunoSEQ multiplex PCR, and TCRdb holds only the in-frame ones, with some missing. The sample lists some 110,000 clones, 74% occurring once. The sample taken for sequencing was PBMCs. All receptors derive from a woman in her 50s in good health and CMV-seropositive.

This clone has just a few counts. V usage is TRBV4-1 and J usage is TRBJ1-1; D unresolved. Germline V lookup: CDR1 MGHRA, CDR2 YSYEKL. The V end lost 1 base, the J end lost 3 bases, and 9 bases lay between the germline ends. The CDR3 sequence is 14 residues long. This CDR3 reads CASSQVTGDTEAFF. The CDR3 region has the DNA TGCGCCAGCAGCCAAGTGACGGGTGACACTGAAGCTTTCTTT.

This chain's CDR3 is CASSSPTEERGGSYNEQFF. DNA of the CDR3: TGTGCCAGCAGCTCCCCTACCGAAGAGCGGGGGGGCTCCTACAATGAGCAGTTCTTC. V usage is TRBV7-8 and J usage is TRBJ2-1, with 10 bases aligning to TRBD2. Per the germline V gene, CDR1 is SGHVS and CDR2 is FQNEAQ. The V gene end was trimmed by 4 bases and the J gene end by 0 bases; junction bases not matched to a gene: 12. The CDR3 contains 19 residues.

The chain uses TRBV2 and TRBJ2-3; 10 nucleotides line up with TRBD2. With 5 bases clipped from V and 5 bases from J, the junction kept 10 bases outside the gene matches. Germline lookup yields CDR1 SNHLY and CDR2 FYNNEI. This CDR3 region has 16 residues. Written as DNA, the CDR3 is TGTGCCAGCAGTCCTCACCTAGCGGGGGCGGGAGATACGCAGTATTTT. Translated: CASSPHLAGAGDTQYF.

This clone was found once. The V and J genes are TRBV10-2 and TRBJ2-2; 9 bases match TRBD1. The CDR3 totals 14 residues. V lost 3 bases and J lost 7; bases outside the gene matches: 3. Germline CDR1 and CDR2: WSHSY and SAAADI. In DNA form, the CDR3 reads TGCGCCAGCAGTGAACAGGGGGCTGGCGGGGAGCTGTTTTTT. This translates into CASSEQGAGGELFF.

The CDR3 here is CASSPGTDTYEQYF. CDR3 bases: TGTGCCAGCTCACCAGGAACAGATACCTACGAGCAGTACTTC. The chain links TRBV18 to TRBJ2-7; D is unresolved. Germline lookup yields CDR1 KGHSH and CDR2 LQKENI. V lost 2 bases, J lost 2 bases, and 10 bases lay in between. This CDR3 is 14 amino acids long.

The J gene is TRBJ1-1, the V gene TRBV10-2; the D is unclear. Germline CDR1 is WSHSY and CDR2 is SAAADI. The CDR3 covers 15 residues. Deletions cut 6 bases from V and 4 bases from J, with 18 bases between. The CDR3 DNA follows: TGCGCCAGCAGCATCACACGGGGTCTGGGCACTGAAGCTTTCTTT. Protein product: CASSITRGLGTEAFF.

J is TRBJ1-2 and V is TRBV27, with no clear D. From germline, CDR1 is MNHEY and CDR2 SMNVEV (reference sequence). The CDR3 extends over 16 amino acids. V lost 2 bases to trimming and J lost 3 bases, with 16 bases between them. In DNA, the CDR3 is TGTGCCAGCAGTTTAGGCCGGGAGACCACGGACTATGGCTACACCTTC. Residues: CASSLGRETTDYGYTF.

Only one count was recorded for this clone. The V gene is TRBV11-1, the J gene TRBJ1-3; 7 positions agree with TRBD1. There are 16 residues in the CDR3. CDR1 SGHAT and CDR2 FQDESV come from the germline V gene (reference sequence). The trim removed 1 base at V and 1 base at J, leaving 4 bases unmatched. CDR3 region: CASSLDLDRSGNTIYF. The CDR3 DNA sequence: TGTGCCAGCAGCTTAGACCTGGACAGGTCTGGAAACACCATATATTTT.

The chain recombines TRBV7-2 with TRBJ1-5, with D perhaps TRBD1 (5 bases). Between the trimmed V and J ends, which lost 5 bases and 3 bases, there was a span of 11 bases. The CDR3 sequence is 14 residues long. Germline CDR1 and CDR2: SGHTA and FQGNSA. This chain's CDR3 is CASSPPGVNQPQHF. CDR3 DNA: TGTGCCAGCAGCCCCCCGGGGGTCAATCAGCCCCAGCATTTT.

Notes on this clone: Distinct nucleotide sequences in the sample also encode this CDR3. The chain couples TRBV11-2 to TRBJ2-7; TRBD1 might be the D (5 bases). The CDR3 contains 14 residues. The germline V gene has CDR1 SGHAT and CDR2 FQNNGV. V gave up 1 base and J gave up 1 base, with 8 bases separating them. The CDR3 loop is CASSLGSGSYEQYF. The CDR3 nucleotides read TGTGCCAGCAGCTTAGGTTCAGGGTCCTACGAGCAGTACTTC.

As DNA, the CDR3 is TGCGCCAGCAGCGAAGGGGGCAATCAGCCCCAGCATTTT. This translates into CASSEGGNQPQHF. This chain uses TRBV5-1 with TRBJ1-5; D possibly corresponds to TRBD1 (5 bases). The CDR3 spans 13 residues. Trimming pared 4 bases from V and 2 bases from J, leaving 7 bases between. Germline V gene lookup returns CDR1 SGHRS and CDR2 YFSETQ.

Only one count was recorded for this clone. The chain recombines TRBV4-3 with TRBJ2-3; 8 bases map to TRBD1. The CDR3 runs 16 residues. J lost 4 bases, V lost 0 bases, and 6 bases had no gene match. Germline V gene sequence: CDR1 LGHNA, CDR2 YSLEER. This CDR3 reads CASSQELGRGPDTQYF. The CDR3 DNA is TGCGCCAGCAGCCAAGAATTGGGCAGGGGGCCAGATACGCAGTATTTT.

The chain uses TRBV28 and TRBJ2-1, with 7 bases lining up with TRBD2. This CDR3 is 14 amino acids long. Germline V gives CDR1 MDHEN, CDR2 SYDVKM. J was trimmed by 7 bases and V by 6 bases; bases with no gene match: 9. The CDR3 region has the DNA TGTGCCAGCAGGGTGGGAGGGGCTCTTAATGAGCAGTTCTTC. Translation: CASRVGGALNEQFF.

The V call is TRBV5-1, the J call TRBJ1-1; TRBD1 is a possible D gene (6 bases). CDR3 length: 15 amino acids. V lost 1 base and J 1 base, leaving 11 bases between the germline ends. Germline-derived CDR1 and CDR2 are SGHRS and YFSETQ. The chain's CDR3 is CASSLTGTPNTEAFF. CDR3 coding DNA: TGCGCCAGCAGCTTGACCGGGACACCGAACACTGAAGCTTTCTTT.

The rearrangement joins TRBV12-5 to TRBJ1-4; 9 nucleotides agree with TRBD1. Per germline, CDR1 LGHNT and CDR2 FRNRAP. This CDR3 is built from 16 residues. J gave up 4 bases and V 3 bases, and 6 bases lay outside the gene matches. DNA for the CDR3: TGTGCTAGTGGTTTCGGATACAGGGGGCATAATGAAAAACTGTTTTTT. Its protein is CASGFGYRGHNEKLFF.

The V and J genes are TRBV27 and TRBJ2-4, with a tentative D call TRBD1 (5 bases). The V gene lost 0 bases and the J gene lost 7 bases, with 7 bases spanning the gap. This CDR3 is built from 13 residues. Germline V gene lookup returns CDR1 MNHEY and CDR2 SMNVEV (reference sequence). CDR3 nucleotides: TGTGCCAGCAGTTTATCACCAGGGAACATTCAGTACTTC. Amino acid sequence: CASSLSPGNIQYF.

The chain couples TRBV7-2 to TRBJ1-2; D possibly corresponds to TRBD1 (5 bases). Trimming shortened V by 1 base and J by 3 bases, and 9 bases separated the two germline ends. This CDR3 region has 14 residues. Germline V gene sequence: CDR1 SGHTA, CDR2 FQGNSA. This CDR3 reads CASSLVGVDYGYTF. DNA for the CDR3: TGTGCCAGCAGCTTAGTAGGGGTGGACTATGGCTACACCTTC.